The 15 T cell receptor beta chains below come from one sample, sequenced in a study of human T cells and chemical hapten exposure (dated by TCRdb to the early 2020s). Explained via the paper, the time point label denotes: patch test 1, 2 weeks after DPC sensitization. The sample's treatment or condition, from its label and the paper: therapeutic diphenylcyclopropenone sensitization with weekly scalp DPC. Libraries were prepared through RACE. Instrument used: NextSeq 500. Using fastp at Q25 and MiXCR, TCRdb reprocessed the public reads and kept productive beta chains. All rows with the same CDR3 protein become a single entry with the most common DNA and genes. This sample lists 65,000 to 85,000 distinct CDR3 sequences; 10% were detected once. The biggest ten clones account for under 1.5% of the sample. Sequencing was performed on whole blood, taken in connection with sensitization to the hapten diphenylcyclopropenone (DPC). The receptors were gathered from a woman between 50 and 59 years old with alopecia areata. Some clones in this sample may be carry-over from other donors' samples.

This chain joins TRBV27 and TRBJ1-1; 7 bases are shared with TRBD1. CDR1 is MNHEY and CDR2 is SMNVEV in the germline V gene (reference sequence). The CDR3 contains 17 residues. After removal of 6 bases from V and 4 bases from J, the junction contained 17 bases not matched to a gene. CDR3 residues: CASRPRTGVTRGTEAFF. CDR3 in DNA: TGTGCCAGCAGACCCCGGACAGGAGTAACTAGAGGCACTGAAGCTTTCTTT.

This clonotype appeared a few times. The rearrangement links TRBV7-9 to TRBJ2-1, with TRBD2 matching 10 bases. Germline V gives CDR1 SEHNR, CDR2 FQNEAQ (reference sequence). CDR3 length: 14 residues. J was trimmed by 9 bases and V by 5 bases; bases with no gene match: 7. CDR3 region: CASSLLAGELEQFF. In nucleotides, the CDR3 is TGTGCCAGCAGCCTTCTAGCGGGAGAACTTGAGCAGTTCTTC.

This clonotype was observed a few times. This chain uses TRBV12-3 or TRBV12-4 with TRBJ2-7, with 9 bases identical to TRBD2. This CDR3 is built from 13 residues. The V gene end was trimmed by 6 bases and the J gene end by 2 bases; junction bases not matched to a gene: 2. CDR3 DNA: TGTGCCAGCAGGCGGGGGGGAACCTACGAGCAGTACTTC. As protein: CASRRGGTYEQYF.

On this clonotype: A much bigger clone sits one base away, suggesting this may be a read error. This sequence joins TRBV6-2 or TRBV6-3 and TRBJ2-1; 8 bases fit TRBD2. The CDR3 consists of 16 residues. From germline, CDR1 is MNHEY and CDR2 SVGEGT. Here the CDR3 reads CASSYGREGSYNERFF. The CDR3 coding sequence is TGTGCCAGCAGTTACGGACGGGAGGGCTCCTACAATGAGCGGTTCTTC.

This clonotype was counted only a few times. CDR3 nucleotides: TGTGCCAGCAGCTTAAGGTCTGCGGGAGCTGCCTACAATGAGCAGTTCTTC. Translating gives CASSLRSAGAAYNEQFF. The genes are TRBV7-8 and TRBJ2-1; 7 bases align to TRBD2. Germline V gene lookup returns CDR1 SGHVS and CDR2 FQNEAQ. J gave up 2 bases and V 2 bases, and 9 bases lay outside the gene matches. There are 17 residues in the CDR3.

This clonotype was recorded at least ten times. The rearrangement links TRBV28 to TRBJ1-1; D call uncertain. Germline V lookup: CDR1 MDHEN, CDR2 SYDVKM. Deletions cut 2 bases from V and 1 base from J, with 11 bases between. The CDR3 runs to 15 residues. CDR3 nucleotide sequence: TGTGCCAGCAGTTTAACTAGGCCTCCGAACACTGAAGCTTTCTTT. Translating gives CASSLTRPPNTEAFF.

This clonotype was seen ten or more times. The rearrangement links TRBV6-5 to TRBJ2-7, with TRBD2 matching over 7 bases. The CDR3 extends over 13 amino acids. Per germline, CDR1 MNHEY and CDR2 SVGAGI. J lost 6 bases, V lost 7 bases, and 9 bases had no gene match. The DNA of the CDR3 is TGTGCCAGCAAGAAGCGGGAACACGGCGAGCAGTACTTC. Its protein is CASKKREHGEQYF.

This clonotype was counted many times. The chain joins TRBV10-2 to TRBJ2-7; no clear D gene. Per germline, CDR1 WSHSY and CDR2 SAAADI. The CDR3 spans 14 residues. Trimming pared 3 bases from V and 1 base from J, leaving 10 bases between. The CDR3 nucleotides are TGCGCCAGCAGTGAATGGGGTCCTTCCTACGAGCAGTACTTC. Residues: CASSEWGPSYEQYF.

The genes are TRBV7-9 and TRBJ1-1; 10 bases agree with TRBD1. With V trimmed by 6 bases and J by 4 bases, 8 bases remained unmatched. The CDR3 runs to 15 residues. CDR1 SEHNR and CDR2 FQNEAQ come from the germline V gene (reference sequence). CDR3 loop: CASSSPGTGVTEAFF. The CDR3 DNA is TGTGCCAGCAGTTCACCCGGGACAGGGGTCACTGAAGCTTTCTTT.

This clonotype was counted between two and nine times. V usage is TRBV5-8 and J usage is TRBJ1-2; tentative D call: TRBD1 (6 bases). With 0 bases removed from V and 1 base from J, the gap between germline ends came to 7 bases. The V gene's germline CDR1 is SGHTS and CDR2 YDEGEE. The CDR3 has 14 amino acids. The CDR3 DNA is TGTGCCAGCAGCTTGGGACAGGTTAACTATGGCTACACCTTC. This gives the protein CASSLGQVNYGYTF.

The chain joins TRBV12-3 or TRBV12-4 to TRBJ2-2; TRBD2 agrees at 12 bases. V gave up 6 bases and J gave up 6 bases; unmatched junction bases: 2. This CDR3 comprises 14 residues. CDR3 nucleotide sequence: TGTGCCAGCAGAGCTAGCGGGAGGGCCGGGGAGCTGTTTTTT. This sequence encodes CASRASGRAGELFF.

In its sample, this clonotype was seen a few times. The chain uses TRBV7-8 and TRBJ2-7; 8 bases are shared with TRBD1. Germline V gene sequence: CDR1 SGHVS, CDR2 FQNEAQ. Trimming cost V 3 bases and J 5 bases; bases outside gene matches: 6. The CDR3 runs 14 residues. For the CDR3, the DNA is TGTGCCAGCAGCTTCATTGGACAGGGCCACGAGCAGTACTTC. Its protein is CASSFIGQGHEQYF.

This chain joins TRBV15 and TRBJ2-3; D is undetermined. V was pared by 3 bases and J by 5 bases, with 15 bases between. The CDR3 length is 15 residues. CDR1 and CDR2 from the germline V gene are LNHNV and YYDKDF (reference sequence). In nucleotides, the CDR3 is TGTGCCACCAGCAGGATTGGCAGGCAAGGAGATACGCAGTATTTT. Amino acid sequence: CATSRIGRQGDTQYF.

This clonotype was detected a few times. The rearrangement joins TRBV6-2 or TRBV6-3 to TRBJ2-6; 10 bases are shared with TRBD2. The CDR3 contains 19 residues. V shed 6 bases and J 0 bases; nucleotides not matched to a gene: 11. Germline CDR1 is MNHEY and CDR2 is SVGEGT. CDR3 loop: CASSPGRLAGASGANVLTF. CDR3 bases: TGTGCCAGCAGCCCGGGACGGCTAGCGGGGGCCTCTGGGGCCAACGTCCTGACTTTC.

The gene calls are TRBV6-2 or TRBV6-3 and TRBJ2-5; D possibly uses TRBD1 or TRBD2 (5 bases each). Per germline, CDR1 MNHEY and CDR2 SVGEGT. This CDR3 contains 12 residues. Trimming removed 6 bases from V and 5 bases from J, with 10 bases in between. CDR3 sequence reads: CASRGTSETQYF. CDR3 nucleotides: TGTGCCAGCAGGGGGACCTCGGAGACCCAGTACTTC.